The source of this T cell receptor (beta chain) is a study of blood T cell repertoires in COVID-19. Study-wide context: Collection of acute and convalescent COVID-19 samples took place in the United States, Italy and Spain. T cells, B-cell-depleted T cells, or PBMCs supplied cDNA or gDNA.

In the study's own analysis: Estimated nucleated cell counts came from reference gene primer amplification. Clones were sequenced by immunoSEQ multiplex PCR, and TCRdb holds only the in-frame ones, with some missing. The V and J calls and clone size were taken over from that table, and D and trimming were inferred from the DNA. The repertoire holds a few hundred thousand clones, with 75% to 90% as singletons. The receptor comes from a woman aged 40 to 50 with acute or convalescent COVID-19. Sequencing was performed on peripheral blood.

DNA of the CDR3: TGTGCCAGCAGCTTGGTCCCGGGAAGACTCGGGTATTTT. It codes for CASSLVPGRLGYF. The chain uses TRBV5-6 and TRBJ2-3, with D possibly matching TRBD2 (5 bases). Germline CDR1 SGHDT, CDR2 YYEEEE. The CDR3 covers 13 residues. Trimming left V 0 bases short and J 14 bases short, with 16 bases between.